The clone carrying this TCR beta chain appeared a few times. Its antigen is as yet unknown. TCRdb called the 5' RACE reads again in MiXCR, with one record for every CDR3 protein. The sample yields a few hundred thousand distinct CDR3 sequences, about a fifth seen once. The CDR3 is 11 amino acids. Trimming took 6 bases from V and 7 from J, leaving 10 bases between them. Germline CDR1 MNHEY, CDR2 SVGAGI. These data originate in a study of T-cell memory formation after mild COVID-19. Study-level information: Largely, the TCR clusters proved donor specific. Points from the study as a whole: Shrinking CD4+ clones resided mostly in CM and EM, and CD8+ ones in EMRA. Contracting clones from day 15 to 85 had balanced CD4/CD8; later expanders favoured CD4+. The authors did not confirm SARS-CoV-2 specificity of second-wave clones peaking day 37.

The chain recombines TRBV6-5 with TRBJ2-7, with D possibly TRBD2 on 5 matching bases. The sequence was collected from an adult woman who had mild COVID-19 (a few samples of this study predate the infection). Cell type and time point are not known. The sequenced sample consisted of PBMCs or a T cell subset sorted from them (not recorded which). The CDR3 loop is CASRGSGEQYF. For the CDR3, the DNA is TGTGCCAGCAGGGGGTCGGGGGAGCAGTACTTC.